These T cell receptor beta chains were read from a single sample in a study of blood T cells in healthy people across ages. TCRdb analysed the 5' RACE reads with MiXCR anew, one entry per CDR3 protein. The profile covers 600,000 or so distinct CDR3 sequences, with about 30% appearing a single time and around 14% taken by the ten largest. The sample taken for sequencing was blood. All receptors derive from a woman older than 75 in good health. The CDR3 runs from the conserved cysteine through the conserved F or W. The order of the fields is J gene, clone size, D gene, V gene, CDR3 protein, CDR3 DNA. D genes are given only for firm matches. For some rows the clone size is stated as once, few or many, or as a class when expanded; others skip it.

j_call: TRBJ1-2
clone_size: many
d_call: NA
v_call: TRBV30
cdr3_aa: CAWSVGIRDGYTF
cdr3_nt: TGTGCCTGGAGTGTGGGGATACGGGATGGCTACACCTTC

j_call: TRBJ1-1
clone_size: NA
d_call: NA
v_call: TRBV20-1
cdr3_aa: CSAILRGTEAFF
cdr3_nt: TGCAGTGCAATCTTACGGGGCACTGAAGCTTTCTTT

j_call: TRBJ2-3
clone_size: NA
d_call: NA
v_call: TRBV20-1
cdr3_aa: CSASLDSTDTQYF
cdr3_nt: TGCAGTGCTAGCTTAGACAGCACAGATACGCAGTATTTT

j_call: TRBJ2-7
clone_size: NA
d_call: NA
v_call: TRBV11-2
cdr3_aa: CASSLARIYSGSYEQYF
cdr3_nt: TGTGCCAGCAGCTTGGCCCGGATTTATTCCGGCTCCTACGAGCAGTACTTC

j_call: TRBJ2-4
clone_size: few
d_call: TRBD2
v_call: TRBV30
cdr3_aa: CAWGGLGLAGREQYF
cdr3_nt: TGTGCCTGGGGGGGGCTGGGACTAGCGGGGCGAGAGCAGTACTTC

j_call: TRBJ1-2
clone_size: many
d_call: TRBD1
v_call: TRBV20-1
cdr3_aa: CSALTGGNYGYTF
cdr3_nt: TGCAGTGCTTTGACAGGGGGCAACTATGGCTACACCTTC

j_call: TRBJ1-6
clone_size: few
d_call: TRBD1
v_call: TRBV20-1
cdr3_aa: CSARDRGGWNSPLHF
cdr3_nt: TGCAGTGCTAGGGACAGGGGGGGTTGGAATTCACCCCTCCACTTT

j_call: TRBJ1-1
clone_size: NA
d_call: NA
v_call: TRBV20-1
cdr3_aa: CSAKKGTEAFF
cdr3_nt: TGCAGTGCCAAAAAGGGAACTGAAGCTTTCTTT

j_call: TRBJ1-2
clone_size: many
d_call: TRBD1
v_call: TRBV18
cdr3_aa: CASSRQGQDYGYTF
cdr3_nt: TGTGCCAGCTCCCGACAGGGCCAGGACTATGGCTACACCTTC

j_call: TRBJ2-5
clone_size: few
d_call: NA
v_call: TRBV2
cdr3_aa: CASTRAPQETQYF
cdr3_nt: TGTGCCAGCACCCGGGCACCCCAAGAGACCCAGTACTTC

j_call: TRBJ2-2
clone_size: many
d_call: NA
v_call: TRBV5-1
cdr3_aa: CASSLLFRRNTGELFF
cdr3_nt: TGCGCCAGCAGCTTGCTCTTCCGACGGAATACCGGGGAGCTGTTTTTT

j_call: TRBJ2-3
clone_size: NA
d_call: NA
v_call: TRBV19
cdr3_aa: CTSSMVGSSTDTQYF
cdr3_nt: TGTACCAGTAGTATGGTGGGGTCTAGCACAGATACGCAGTATTTT

j_call: TRBJ1-1
clone_size: many
d_call: NA
v_call: TRBV5-6
cdr3_aa: CASSLKGIKEAFF
cdr3_nt: TGTGCCAGCAGCTTGAAAGGTATCAAGGAAGCTTTCTTT

j_call: TRBJ2-1
clone_size: few
d_call: TRBD1
v_call: TRBV12-3/TRBV12-4
cdr3_aa: CASSCAGTGRNERFF
cdr3_nt: TGTGCCAGCAGCTGCGCCGGGACAGGGCGGAATGAGCGGTTCTTC

j_call: TRBJ2-6
clone_size: many
d_call: NA
v_call: TRBV6-6
cdr3_aa: CASSYGASRDVLTF
cdr3_nt: TGTGCCAGCAGTTACGGGGCCTCGAGGGACGTCCTGACTTTC

j_call: TRBJ1-1
clone_size: NA
d_call: NA
v_call: TRBV20-1
cdr3_aa: CRASMNTEAFF
cdr3_nt: TGCAGGGCCTCCATGAACACTGAAGCTTTCTTT

j_call: TRBJ2-2
clone_size: NA
d_call: NA
v_call: TRBV5-1
cdr3_aa: CASSSMINTGELFF
cdr3_nt: TGCGCCAGCAGCTCGATGATAAACACCGGGGAGCTGTTTTTT

j_call: TRBJ1-2
clone_size: many
d_call: NA
v_call: TRBV18
cdr3_aa: CASGLLLYGYTF
cdr3_nt: TGTGCCAGCGGACTGTTGCTCTATGGCTACACCTTC

j_call: TRBJ1-5
clone_size: many
d_call: NA
v_call: TRBV4-1
cdr3_aa: CASRRLSIGGSNQPQHF
cdr3_nt: TGCGCCAGCAGAAGGCTTTCTATAGGCGGAAGCAATCAGCCCCAGCATTTT

j_call: TRBJ2-7
clone_size: NA
d_call: NA
v_call: TRBV5-1
cdr3_aa: CASSWAQGDEQYF
cdr3_nt: TGCGCCAGCAGCTGGGCACAGGGCGACGAGCAGTACTTC

j_call: TRBJ2-3
clone_size: many
d_call: TRBD2
v_call: TRBV10-2
cdr3_aa: CATRTSGGSTDTQYF
cdr3_nt: TGCGCCACCCGGACTAGCGGGGGTAGCACAGATACGCAGTATTTT

j_call: TRBJ2-3
clone_size: NA
d_call: NA
v_call: TRBV7-9
cdr3_aa: CASSRTQRDTQYF
cdr3_nt: TGTGCCAGCAGCCGGACCCAGCGAGATACGCAGTATTTT